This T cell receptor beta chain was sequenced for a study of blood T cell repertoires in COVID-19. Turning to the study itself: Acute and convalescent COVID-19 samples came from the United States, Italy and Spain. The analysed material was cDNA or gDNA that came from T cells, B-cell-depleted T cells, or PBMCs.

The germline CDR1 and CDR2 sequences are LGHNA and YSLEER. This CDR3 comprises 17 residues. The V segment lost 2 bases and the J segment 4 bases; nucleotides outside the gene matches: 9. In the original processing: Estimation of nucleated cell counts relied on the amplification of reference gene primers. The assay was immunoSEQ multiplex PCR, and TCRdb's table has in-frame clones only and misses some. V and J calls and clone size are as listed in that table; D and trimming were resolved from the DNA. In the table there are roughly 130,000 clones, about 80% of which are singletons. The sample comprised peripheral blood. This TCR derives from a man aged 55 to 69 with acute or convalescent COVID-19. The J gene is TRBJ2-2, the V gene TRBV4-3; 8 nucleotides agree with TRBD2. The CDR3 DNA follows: TGCGCCAGCAGCCAATCTACGGGAGGGCCTGGCACCGGGGAGCTGTTTTTT. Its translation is CASSQSTGGPGTGELFF.